The 25 T cell receptor beta chains in this list originate from one sample, sequenced in a study of identical twins (dated by TCRdb to the mid-2010s). Receptors were amplified or captured by 5' RACE. The sample was run on an Illumina HiSeq 2000. Through fastp at Q25 and MiXCR, TCRdb rebuilt clones from the public reads, retaining in-frame beta chains. Every distinct CDR3 protein forms one entry, paired with its most common genes and DNA. The sample contains about 520,000 distinct CDR3 sequences, approximately 22% of them found a single time. The ten biggest clones cover 0.91% of the sample. The data were also submitted as part of a second study, on T cells expressing NK-cell markers.

Sequenced sample: CD4+ T cells sorted from blood. Source of these receptors: a woman aged 18-35 years in good health.

This clonotype was counted a few times. The CDR3 here is CSASRGNTYTEAFF. CDR3 nucleotide sequence: TGCAGTGCTAGCCGGGGAAACACATACACTGAAGCTTTCTTT. The chain combines TRBV20-1 with TRBJ1-1; no clear D. The germline V gene encodes CDR1 DFQATT and CDR2 SNEGSKA (reference sequence). V lost 3 bases to trimming and J lost 3 bases, with 14 bases between them. This CDR3 spans 14 amino acids.

This clonotype showed up just a few times. The rearrangement links TRBV18 to TRBJ2-3; D possibly uses TRBD1 or TRBD2 (5 bases each). The V end was cut by 3 bases, the J end by 2 bases, with 18 bases between. The CDR3 loop spans 17 amino acids. Germline V CDR1 and CDR2: KGHSH, LQKENI. The CDR3 reads CASSPLTGTASTDTQYF. The CDR3, as DNA: TGTGCCAGCTCACCTCTAACCGGGACGGCCTCCACAGATACGCAGTATTTT. The variable domain in full, with the rest retrieved from reference TRBV18 and TRBJ2-3, is NAGVMQNPRHLVRRRGQEARLRCSPMKGHSHVYWYRQLPEEGLKFMVYLQKENIIDESGMPKERFSAEFPKEGPSILRIQQVVRGDSAAYFCASSPLTGTASTDTQYFGPGTRLTVL.

This clonotype was counted a few times. J is TRBJ2-7 and V is TRBV18; D is perhaps TRBD1 (5 bases). Germline CDR1 KGHSH, CDR2 LQKENI. V shed 5 bases and J shed 5 bases, with 10 bases lying between them. This CDR3 spans 12 amino acids. CDR3 residues: CASSLDSNEQYF. For the CDR3, the DNA is TGTGCCAGCTCATTAGACAGCAACGAGCAGTACTTC.

There are a few counts of this clonotype. This chain joins TRBV15 and TRBJ2-4; possibly TRBD2 for D (7 bases). Germline lookup yields CDR1 LNHNV and CDR2 YYDKDF (reference sequence). The V gene lost 1 base and the J gene lost 3 bases, with 16 bases spanning the gap. This CDR3 is built from 17 residues. The CDR3 coding sequence is TGTGCCACCAGCAGAGGAGGGGGGGCGGATAGCAAAAACATTCAGTACTTC. Translated, it gives CATSRGGGADSKNIQYF. Based on the CDR3 plus reference TRBV15 and TRBJ2-4, the full variable domain is DAMVIQNPRYQVTQFGKPVTLSCSQTLNHNVMYWYQQKSSQAPKLLFHYYDKDFNNEADTPDNFQSRRPNTSFCFLDIRSPGLGDTAMYLCATSRGGGADSKNIQYFGAGTRLSVL.

The sample holds a few counts of this clonotype. The rearrangement joins TRBV12-3 or TRBV12-4 to TRBJ2-4; D is perhaps TRBD1 (6 bases). The V end lost 6 bases, the J end lost 0 bases, and 18 bases lay between the germline ends. This CDR3 contains 17 residues. The DNA for the CDR3 is TGTGCCAGCAGCCGTCCGGGACAACTACTAGCCAAAAACATTCAGTACTTC. This gives the protein CASSRPGQLLAKNIQYF.

J is TRBJ2-3 and V is TRBV4-3, with a tentative D call TRBD2 (5 bases). The V gene's germline CDR1 is LGHNA and CDR2 YSLEER. The CDR3 extends over 15 amino acids. V lost 1 base and J lost 1, with 9 bases in between. CDR3 sequence reads: CASSQGSSGTDTQYF. CDR3 nucleotide sequence: TGCGCCAGCAGCCAAGGGAGTAGCGGCACAGATACGCAGTATTTT.

This clonotype was found a few times. This chain joins TRBV5-1 and TRBJ2-3, with a weak D call TRBD2 (6 bases). Between the trimmed V and J ends, which lost 4 bases and 2 bases, there was a span of 14 bases. The V gene's germline CDR1 is SGHRS and CDR2 YFSETQ. This CDR3 has 15 amino acids. The CDR3 here is CASSTTPSATDTQYF. The CDR3 region has the DNA TGCGCCAGCAGCACCACTCCTAGCGCCACAGATACGCAGTATTTT.

The chain employs TRBV5-5 and TRBJ1-1, with D unresolved. CDR3 length: 13 amino acids. CDR1 SGHKS and CDR2 YYEKEE come from the germline V gene (reference sequence). V was trimmed by 9 bases and J by 1 base, leaving 13 bases between them. The CDR3 nucleotides are TGTGCCACCCAGGAGGGCGAGAACACTGAAGCTTTCTTT. Translated: CATQEGENTEAFF. The whole variable domain, filled in from reference TRBV5-5 and TRBJ1-1, reads DAGVTQSPTHLIKTRGQQVTLRCSPISGHKSVSWYQQVLGQGPQFIFQYYEKEERGRGNFPDRFSARQFPNYSSELNVNALLLGDSALYLCATQEGENTEAFFGQGTRLTVV.

V is TRBV20-1 and J is TRBJ2-1; D possibly matches TRBD1 or TRBD2 (6 bases each). V gave up 0 bases and J gave up 7 bases, with 16 bases separating them. Germline CDR1 DFQATT, CDR2 SNEGSKA (reference sequence). This CDR3 contains 15 residues. In DNA, the CDR3 is TGCAGTGCTAGAGATCTAGGGGGGAGCACGAATGAGCAGTTCTTC. It encodes CSARDLGGSTNEQFF.

This chain links TRBV3-1 with TRBJ2-3, with no clear D. With 1 base removed from V and 2 bases from J, the gap between germline ends came to 13 bases. CDR1 and CDR2 (germline): LGHDT, YNNKEL (reference sequence). CDR3 size: 16 residues. In DNA form, the CDR3 reads TGTGCCAGCAGCCAAGGTACTGCGGTGTTCACAGATACGCAGTATTTT. It specifies CASSQGTAVFTDTQYF.

The chain couples TRBV27 to TRBJ1-5, with D unclear. Germline CDR1 is MNHEY and CDR2 is SMNVEV (reference sequence). The V gene lost 8 bases and the J gene lost 3 bases, with 23 bases spanning the gap. The CDR3 length is 17 residues. For the CDR3, the DNA is TGTGCCAGCGAGGGAGGTCTTCCTCCGGTCATCAATCAGCCCCAGCATTTT. Residues: CASEGGLPPVINQPQHF.

The rearrangement uses TRBV20-1 and TRBJ2-1; D call uncertain. This CDR3 spans 13 amino acids. From germline, CDR1 is DFQATT and CDR2 SNEGSKA (reference sequence). Trimming cost V 2 bases and J 7 bases, with 12 bases left between them. CDR3: CSARSANWNEQFF. The DNA of the CDR3 is TGCAGTGCTAGATCCGCAAATTGGAATGAGCAGTTCTTC.

This clonotype appeared many times. V and J are TRBV5-5 and TRBJ2-7; 8 nucleotides align to TRBD2. The CDR3 is made up of 13 amino acids. Looked up from germline, CDR1 is SGHKS and CDR2 is YYEKEE (reference sequence). V shed 0 bases and J 12 bases; nucleotides not matched to a gene: 8. The CDR3 here is CASSLVSGGRGYF. CDR3 coding DNA: TGTGCCAGCAGCTTGGTCAGCGGGGGAAGAGGGTACTTC. Full variable domain (outside the CDR3, taken from reference TRBV5-5 and TRBJ2-7): DAGVTQSPTHLIKTRGQQVTLRCSPISGHKSVSWYQQVLGQGPQFIFQYYEKEERGRGNFPDRFSARQFPNYSSELNVNALLLGDSALYLCASSLVSGGRGYFGPGTRLTVT.

Many counts were recorded for this clonotype. The V and J genes are TRBV29-1 and TRBJ2-3; the match to TRBD1 covers 9 bases. Unmatched junction bases numbered 13, after V lost 6 bases and J lost 6 bases. This CDR3 has 15 residues. The V gene's germline CDR1 is SQVTM and CDR2 ANQGSEA. The CDR3 DNA sequence: TGCAGCGTGGAACCCCGGGACAGGGTGAGGGATACGCAGTATTTT. It is translated as CSVEPRDRVRDTQYF.

This clonotype was detected a few times. The CDR3: CASSPWGTSYYGYTF. CDR3 DNA sequence: TGTGCCAGCAGCCCGTGGGGCACCTCGTATTATGGCTACACCTTC. This chain connects TRBV6-2 or TRBV6-3 to TRBJ1-2, with D possibly matching TRBD1 (5 bases). V lost 6 bases, J lost 5 bases, and 19 bases lay in between. The CDR3 has 15 residues. Germline values: CDR1 MNHEY, CDR2 SVGEGT.

This clonotype was observed at least ten times. The chain uses TRBV5-1 and TRBJ2-7; D not resolved. Germline CDR1 reads SGHRS; CDR2 reads YFSETQ. CDR3 length: 14 amino acids. V dropped 4 bases and J dropped 5 bases, with 16 bases sitting between them. The CDR3, as DNA: TGCGCCAGCAGCCAAGACCGAGCAGTCAACGAGCAGTACTTC. Amino acid sequence: CASSQDRAVNEQYF.

This clonotype was counted a few times. V and J are TRBV6-5 and TRBJ2-5, with D unclear. Germline V gene sequence: CDR1 MNHEY, CDR2 SVGAGI. CDR3 length: 13 amino acids. Trimming stripped 0 bases from V and 5 bases from J, with 7 bases between. The chain's CDR3 is CASSYSHGETQYF. Written as DNA, the CDR3 is TGTGCCAGCAGTTACTCCCATGGGGAGACCCAGTACTTC.

This clonotype turned up a few times. V usage is TRBV20-1 and J usage is TRBJ2-1; the match to TRBD2 covers 12 bases. The CDR3 length is 14 residues. The germline V gene has CDR1 DFQATT and CDR2 SNEGSKA (reference sequence). The CDR3 bases are TGCAGCGCCATGACTAGCGGGAGTATCAATGAGCAGTTCTTC. Translated, it gives CSAMTSGSINEQFF.

The chain has TRBV20-1 and TRBJ2-5; tentatively, D is TRBD2 (5 bases). In germline, CDR1 is DFQATT, CDR2 SNEGSKA (reference sequence). Trimming took 0 bases from V and 3 from J, leaving 8 bases between them. This CDR3 has 13 amino acids. In nucleotides, the CDR3 is TGCAGTGCTAGAGATCCCGGGGAAGAGACCCAGTACTTC. Translated: CSARDPGEETQYF.

This clonotype was observed many times. The chain carries TRBV12-3 or TRBV12-4 and TRBJ1-6; 7 nucleotides align to TRBD1. V lost 7 bases to trimming and J lost 9 bases; unmatched junction nucleotides: 9. The CDR3 runs to 14 residues. CDR3 loop: CASTLGTEVSPLHF. The CDR3 DNA reads TGTGCCAGCACCCTCGGGACAGAAGTTTCACCCCTCCACTTT.

This sequence joins TRBV12-5 and TRBJ2-2; D might be TRBD1 (6 bases). This CDR3 region has 16 residues. V lost 4 bases, J lost 1 base, and 13 bases lay in between. Looked up from germline, CDR1 is LGHNT and CDR2 is FRNRAP. DNA of the CDR3: TGTGCTAGTGGTTGGCCGGGACATGTGAACACCGGGGAGCTGTTTTTT. Translation gives CASGWPGHVNTGELFF.

This clonotype was counted a few times. The chain is built from TRBV12-3 or TRBV12-4 and TRBJ2-2; no firm D call. The CDR3 is 12 residues long. V was shortened by 6 bases and J by 6 bases, with 8 bases between the two germline ends. The CDR3: CASRTRAGELFF. The CDR3 nucleotides are TGTGCCAGCAGAACCCGGGCCGGGGAGCTGTTTTTT.

The rearrangement links TRBV7-8 to TRBJ2-5; D possibly uses TRBD1 or TRBD2 (5 bases each). This CDR3 region has 13 residues. V was trimmed by 8 bases and J by 3 bases, leaving 13 bases between them. From germline, CDR1 is SGHVS and CDR2 FQNEAQ. The CDR3 DNA sequence: TGTGCCAGCGCCACTGGGACGGAAGAGACCCAGTACTTC. It yields the protein CASATGTEETQYF.

The chain employs TRBV7-2 and TRBJ1-5; possible D gene TRBD1, 5 bases. CDR1 is SGHTA and CDR2 is FQGNSA in the germline V gene. CDR3 length equals 15 residues. The V gene lost 0 bases and the J gene lost 6 bases, with 12 bases spanning the gap. CDR3 sequence (DNA): TGTGCCAGCAGCTTAGCAGACAGTTCCGGTCAGCCCCAGCATTTT. Its protein product is CASSLADSSGQPQHF.

The V and J genes are TRBV20-1 and TRBJ2-5; 10 bases match TRBD2. Trimming took 6 bases from V and 4 from J; bases not matched to a gene: 5. This CDR3 spans 13 amino acids. Germline-derived CDR1 and CDR2 are DFQATT and SNEGSKA (reference sequence). The CDR3, as DNA: TGCAGTGCGGTCCTAGCGGGGGTAGAGACCCAGTACTTC. Translation: CSAVLAGVETQYF.